The next 26 T cell receptor beta chains were all read from a single sample in a study of beta chain features in type 1 diabetes. Every isolated RNA sample was fully reverse transcribed, so sequencing captured expressed TCRB transcripts. Sequencing was performed with immunoSEQ multiplex PCR; in TCRdb, only in-frame clones are kept and a portion is missing. This table holds hundreds of thousands of clones, roughly a sixth found once. Sequenced material: naive CD4+ T cells from blood. The receptors were sampled from a man in his late teens or twenties in good health.

The J gene is TRBJ2-1, the V gene TRBV27; 11 positions match TRBD2. Germline values: CDR1 MNHEY, CDR2 SMNVEV (reference sequence). There are 16 residues in the CDR3. The V gene end was trimmed by 4 bases and the J gene end by 4 bases; junction bases not matched to a gene: 6. The CDR3 DNA reads as TGTGCCAGCAGTTCGATTAGCGGGAGGGGGTACAATGAGCAGTTCTTC. Its protein product is CASSSISGRGYNEQFF.

This chain connects TRBV7-6 to TRBJ2-3; D ambiguous. The germline V and J ends were trimmed by 0 bases and 4 bases, with 11 bases remaining between them. Germline V gives CDR1 SGHVS, CDR2 FNYEAQ. The CDR3 runs 15 residues. The CDR3 is CASSLAVTAADTQYF. In DNA, the CDR3 is TGTGCCAGCAGCTTAGCAGTTACGGCGGCAGATACGCAGTATTTT.

This clone has only a few counts. The V gene is TRBV4-3, the J gene TRBJ1-2; D is undetermined. Germline assignment: CDR1 LGHNA and CDR2 YSLEER. Deletions cut 2 bases from V and 6 bases from J, with 13 bases between. This CDR3 has 14 amino acids. DNA for the CDR3: TGCGCCAGCAGCCAATCCGGGGTAAATAATGGCTACACCTTC. It yields the protein CASSQSGVNNGYTF.

Only a few counts were recorded for this clone. The chain links TRBV2 to TRBJ2-1, with 7 bases fitting TRBD1. CDR1 is SNHLY and CDR2 is FYNNEI in the germline V gene. The CDR3 extends over 15 amino acids. Trimming removed 5 bases from V and 4 bases from J; junction bases left unmatched: 8. For the CDR3, the DNA is TGTGCCAGCAGTAGAGAGACAGGGCGTTACAATGAGCAGTTCTTC. It yields the protein CASSRETGRYNEQFF.

The rearrangement links TRBV5-4 to TRBJ2-1, with TRBD2 identical over 8 bases. Looked up from germline, CDR1 is SGHNT and CDR2 is YYREEE (reference sequence). J was trimmed by 3 bases and V by 1 base; bases with no gene match: 3. The CDR3 is 15 amino acids. The CDR3 protein is CASSLPSGSYNEQFF. In DNA, the CDR3 is TGTGCCAGCAGCTTGCCAAGCGGGAGCTACAATGAGCAGTTCTTC.

This clone was observed a few times. V gene TRBV30 combines with J gene TRBJ1-2; 8 bases agree with TRBD1. Per germline, CDR1 GTSNPN and CDR2 SVGIG (reference sequence). CDR3 length equals 17 residues. V lost 0 bases, J lost 5 bases, and 14 bases stayed unmatched. CDR3 loop: CAWSVLLGDRTNYGYTF. In DNA form, the CDR3 reads TGTGCCTGGAGTGTACTGTTAGGGGACAGGACCAATTATGGCTACACCTTC.

The rearrangement uses TRBV7-2 and TRBJ2-3, with 8 bases fitting TRBD2. Germline assignment: CDR1 SGHTA and CDR2 FQGNSA. V trimming: 1 base; J trimming: 2 bases; junction bases outside the gene matches: 8. There are 17 residues in the CDR3. The CDR3 bases are TGTGCCAGCAGCTTAGTATCTACTAGCGGCCCCACAGATACGCAGTATTTT. Residues: CASSLVSTSGPTDTQYF.

For this clone: The junction does not match germline at one end; this may be a read error. The CDR3 spells CAISVQGEQPQHF. CDR3 in DNA: TGTGCCATCAGTGTTCAGGGTGAGCAGCCCCAGCATTTT. The chain employs TRBV6-5 and TRBJ1-5; D is possibly TRBD1 (5 bases). There are 13 residues in the CDR3. The germline CDR1 and CDR2 sequences are MNHEY and SVGAGI.

This clone was detected a few times. This sequence joins TRBV5-4 and TRBJ2-7; TRBD2 matches at 7 bases. V shed 5 bases and J 7 bases; nucleotides not matched to a gene: 15. The germline V gene encodes CDR1 SGHNT and CDR2 YYREEE (reference sequence). The CDR3 loop spans 15 amino acids. Here the CDR3 DNA reads TGTGCCAGCAGACGCGGTTGGGAGGGCCTTCGGGAGCAGTACTTC. It encodes CASRRGWEGLREQYF.

This clone was counted between two and nine times. The gene calls are TRBV7-2 and TRBJ1-5; tentative D call: TRBD1 (5 bases). V was pared by 5 bases and J by 3 bases, with 11 bases between. The CDR3 is 14 amino acids. Looked up from germline, CDR1 is SGHTA and CDR2 is FQGNSA. The chain's CDR3 is CASSPGRYNQPQHF. The DNA of the CDR3 is TGTGCCAGCAGCCCGGGACGGTACAATCAGCCCCAGCATTTT.

The chain couples TRBV28 to TRBJ2-7, with D possibly TRBD2 on 5 matching bases. Trimming cost V 5 bases and J 4 bases, with 12 bases left between them. Germline V lookup: CDR1 MDHEN, CDR2 SYDVKM. The CDR3 is 13 residues long. CDR3 amino acids: CASSTSNNYEQYF. The CDR3 nucleotides are TGTGCCAGCAGTACTAGTAACAATTACGAGCAGTACTTC. The complete variable domain, with remaining parts taken from reference TRBV28 and TRBJ2-7, reads DVKVTQSSRYLVKRTGEKVFLECVQDMDHENMFWYRQDPGLGLRLIYFSYDVKMKEKGDIPEGYSVSREKKERFSLILESASTNQTSMYLCASSTSNNYEQYFGPGTRLTVT.

This clone has just a few counts. The chain uses TRBV10-3 and TRBJ2-1; 11 nucleotides line up with TRBD2. The V gene end was trimmed by 7 bases and the J gene end by 4 bases; junction bases not matched to a gene: 9. Germline values: CDR1 ENHRY, CDR2 SYGVKD. The CDR3 runs to 16 residues. The CDR3 protein is CAITRLAGLGYNEQFF. The CDR3 bases are TGTGCCATCACCCGACTAGCGGGGCTAGGGTACAATGAGCAGTTCTTC.

This chain uses TRBV7-2 with TRBJ2-7; 8 bases map to TRBD1. Germline V gene data show CDR1 as SGHTA and CDR2 as FQGNSA. V gave up 5 bases and J gave up 1 base; unmatched junction bases: 7. The CDR3 is 15 amino acids. CDR3 nucleotides: TGTGCCAGCAGCGCCCGGGACAGGAGTTCCTACGAGCAGTACTTC. It specifies CASSARDRSSYEQYF.

The chain carries TRBV28 and TRBJ2-6; D unresolved. V lost 2 bases and J lost 0, with 5 bases in between. The CDR3 is made up of 15 amino acids. Germline lookup yields CDR1 MDHEN and CDR2 SYDVKM. CDR3 sequence: CASSLIRSGANVLTF. The CDR3 region has the DNA TGTGCCAGCAGTTTAATCCGCTCTGGGGCCAACGTCCTGACTTTC.

This clone has just a few counts. The chain recombines TRBV19 with TRBJ2-1, with D perhaps TRBD2 (6 bases). In germline, CDR1 is LNHDA, CDR2 SQIVND (reference sequence). V lost 3 bases and J lost 6, with 18 bases in between. This CDR3 contains 16 residues. For the CDR3, the DNA is TGTGCCAGTAGTATCACTAGCTCACGTACTTTCAATGAGCAGTTCTTC. Amino acids: CASSITSSRTFNEQFF.

The chain uses TRBV10-3 and TRBJ1-2; tentative D call: TRBD1 (5 bases). Germline V gives CDR1 ENHRY, CDR2 SYGVKD. Trimming pared 3 bases from V and 5 bases from J, leaving 19 bases between. The CDR3 is 16 residues long. The CDR3 bases are TGTGCCATCAGTGATTTTTCCGGCACAGGACATTATGGCTACACCTTC. It encodes CAISDFSGTGHYGYTF.

Comments on this clone: Additional DNA sequences in this sample encode the identical CDR3. The chain has TRBV5-6 and TRBJ1-1, with unresolved D. This CDR3 comprises 12 residues. Deletions cut 4 bases from V and 5 bases from J, with 9 bases between. Germline V gene lookup returns CDR1 SGHDT and CDR2 YYEEEE. The CDR3 here is CASSLTGTEAFF. DNA of the CDR3: TGTGCCAGCAGCCTGACGGGAACTGAAGCTTTCTTT.

This chain connects TRBV4-3 to TRBJ2-3; D ambiguous. V lost 3 bases and J 2 bases, leaving 6 bases between the germline ends. CDR1 and CDR2 from the germline V gene are LGHNA and YSLEER. The CDR3 totals 13 residues. DNA of the CDR3: TGCGCCAGCAGCCACAGCATCACAGATACGCAGTATTTT. Translation gives CASSHSITDTQYF.

The sample holds a few counts of this clone. V gene TRBV11-1 combines with J gene TRBJ1-2; tentatively, D is TRBD1 (5 bases). The germline gives CDR1 SGHAT, CDR2 FQDESV (reference sequence). This CDR3 has 16 amino acids. Deletions cut 5 bases from V and 7 bases from J, with 23 bases between. Here the CDR3 reads CASSTKGNFRSLGYTF. In DNA, the CDR3 is TGTGCCAGCAGCACTAAGGGGAACTTCCGATCGCTTGGCTACACCTTC. The full variable domain, completed using reference TRBV11-1 and TRBJ1-2, is EAEVAQSPRYKITEKSQAVAFWCDPISGHATLYWYRQILGQGPELLVQFQDESVVDDSQLPKDRFSAERLKGVDSTLKIQPAELGDSAMYLCASSTKGNFRSLGYTFGSGTRLTVV.

The chain uses TRBV19 and TRBJ1-5; D is unclear. The CDR3 spans 15 residues. Trimming removed 4 bases at V and 8 bases at J, with 18 bases between. CDR1 and CDR2 from the germline V gene are LNHDA and SQIVND (reference sequence). The CDR3 sequence is CASSTSQAAFEPQHF. The CDR3 region has the DNA TGTGCCAGTAGTACATCGCAGGCGGCGTTCGAGCCCCAGCATTTT.

This clone was seen a handful of times. The rearrangement links TRBV2 to TRBJ1-1; D is perhaps TRBD1 (5 bases). The CDR3 length is 14 residues. CDR1 is SNHLY and CDR2 is FYNNEI in the germline V gene. With 6 bases removed from V and 0 bases from J, the gap between germline ends came to 11 bases. CDR3 loop: CASRNRQLNTEAFF. CDR3 in DNA: TGTGCCAGCAGGAATCGACAGCTGAACACTGAAGCTTTCTTT. Looking up the rest from reference TRBV2 and TRBJ1-1 gives the full variable domain: EPEVTQTPSHQVTQMGQEVILRCVPISNHLYFYWYRQILGQKVEFLVSFYNNEISEKSEIFDDQFSVERPDGSNFTLKIRSTKLEDSAMYFCASRNRQLNTEAFFGQGTRLTVV.

This clone turned up a few times. This chain links TRBV5-1 with TRBJ2-4, with 9 bases matching TRBD1. Germline V CDR1 and CDR2: SGHRS, YFSETQ. Losses at the gene ends were 3 bases for V and 1 base for J; bases not matched to a gene: 5. This CDR3 region has 16 residues. This chain's CDR3 is CASSSPGTGAKNIQYF. Written as DNA, the CDR3 is TGCGCCAGCAGCTCCCCCGGGACAGGGGCCAAAAACATTCAGTACTTC.

The chain is built from TRBV7-3 and TRBJ1-6, with TRBD1 matching 7 bases. Germline V gene lookup returns CDR1 SGHTA and CDR2 FQGTGA. This CDR3 region has 15 residues. V lost 3 bases, J lost 5 bases, and 4 bases stayed unmatched. CDR3 in amino acids: CASSFGDRDNSPLHF. The DNA for the CDR3 is TGTGCCAGCAGCTTTGGGGACAGAGATAATTCACCCCTCCACTTT.

The sample holds a few counts of this clone. This sequence joins TRBV18 and TRBJ1-2; weak D call: TRBD1 (6 bases). Germline V gene lookup returns CDR1 KGHSH and CDR2 LQKENI. Trimming removed 4 bases at V and 4 bases at J, with 22 bases between. This CDR3 is built from 17 residues. In DNA, the CDR3 is TGTGCCAGCTCACTAACCGGATTACGGGACACCATCTATGGCTACACCTTC. Its protein product is CASSLTGLRDTIYGYTF.

In the case of this clone: Within the sample, other DNA sequences also encode this same CDR3. The chain links TRBV18 to TRBJ2-7; D might be TRBD1 (5 bases). Germline V gene lookup returns CDR1 KGHSH and CDR2 LQKENI. The ends were cut back, 2 bases at V and 1 base at J, with 6 bases in the middle. This CDR3 region has 13 residues. The CDR3 nucleotides read TGTGCCAGCTCACCAAGGGGATCCTACGAGCAGTACTTC. Its translation: CASSPRGSYEQYF. Drawing the rest from reference TRBV18 and TRBJ2-7, the complete variable domain is NAGVMQNPRHLVRRRGQEARLRCSPMKGHSHVYWYRQLPEEGLKFMVYLQKENIIDESGMPKERFSAEFPKEGPSILRIQQVVRGDSAAYFCASSPRGSYEQYFGPGTRLTVT.

This clone showed up just a few times. V and J are TRBV9 and TRBJ2-3, with unresolved D. Trimming took off 3 bases at V and 4 bases at J, with 12 bases between the two ends. The CDR3 contains 14 residues. Germline V lookup: CDR1 SGDLS, CDR2 YYNGEE. The DNA of the CDR3 is TGTGCCAGCAGCGCGGGTCTGGGGTCAGATACGCAGTATTTT. It is translated as CASSAGLGSDTQYF.